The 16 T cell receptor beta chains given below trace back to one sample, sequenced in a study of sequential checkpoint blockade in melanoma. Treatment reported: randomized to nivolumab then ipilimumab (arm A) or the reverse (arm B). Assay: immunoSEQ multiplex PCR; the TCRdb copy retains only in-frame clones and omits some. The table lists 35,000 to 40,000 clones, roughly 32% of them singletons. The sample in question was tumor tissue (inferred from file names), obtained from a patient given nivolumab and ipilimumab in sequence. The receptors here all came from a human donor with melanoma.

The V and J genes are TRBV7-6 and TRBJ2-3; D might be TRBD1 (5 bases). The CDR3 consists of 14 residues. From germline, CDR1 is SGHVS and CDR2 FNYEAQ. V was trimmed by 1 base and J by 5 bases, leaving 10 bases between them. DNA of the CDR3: TGTGCCAGCAGCTTAGAAGGGGTCCAAGATACGCAGTATTTT. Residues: CASSLEGVQDTQYF.

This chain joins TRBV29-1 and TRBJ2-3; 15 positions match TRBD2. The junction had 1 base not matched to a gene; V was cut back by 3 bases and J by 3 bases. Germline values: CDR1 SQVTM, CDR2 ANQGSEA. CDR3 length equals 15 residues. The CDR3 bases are TGCAGCGTTGATGGACTAGCGGGAGGGACAGATACGCAGTATTTT. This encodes CSVDGLAGGTDTQYF.

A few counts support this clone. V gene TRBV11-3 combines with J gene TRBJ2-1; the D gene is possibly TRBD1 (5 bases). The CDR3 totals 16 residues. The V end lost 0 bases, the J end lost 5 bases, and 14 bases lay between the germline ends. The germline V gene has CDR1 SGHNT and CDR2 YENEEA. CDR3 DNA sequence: TGTGCCAGCAGCTTAGAAGGCAAGGGGCAGAACAATGAGCAGTTCTTC. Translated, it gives CASSLEGKGQNNEQFF.

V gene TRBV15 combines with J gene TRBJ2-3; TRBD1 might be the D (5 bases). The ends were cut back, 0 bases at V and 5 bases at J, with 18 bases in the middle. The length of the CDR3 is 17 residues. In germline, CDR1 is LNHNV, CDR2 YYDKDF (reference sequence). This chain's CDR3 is CATSRDDGSVRGDTQYF. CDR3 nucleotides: TGTGCCACCAGCAGAGATGATGGATCAGTTAGGGGAGATACGCAGTATTTT.

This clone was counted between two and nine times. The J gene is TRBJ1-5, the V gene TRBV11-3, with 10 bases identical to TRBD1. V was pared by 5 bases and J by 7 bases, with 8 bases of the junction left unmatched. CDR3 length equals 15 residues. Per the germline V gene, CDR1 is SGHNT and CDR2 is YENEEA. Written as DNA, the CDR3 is TGTGCCAGCAGCCCTGCCGGGACAGGGGAACAGCCCCAGCATTTT. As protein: CASSPAGTGEQPQHF. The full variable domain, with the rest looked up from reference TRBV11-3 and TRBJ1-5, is EAGVVQSPRYKIIEKKQPVAFWCNPISGHNTLYWYLQNLGQGPELLIRYENEEAVDDSQLPKDRFSAERLKGVDSTLKIQPAELGDSAVYLCASSPAGTGEQPQHFGDGTRLSIL.

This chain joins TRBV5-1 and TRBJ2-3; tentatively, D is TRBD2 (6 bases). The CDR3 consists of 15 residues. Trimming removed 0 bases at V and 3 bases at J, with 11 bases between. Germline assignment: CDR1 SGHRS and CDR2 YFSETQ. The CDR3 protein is CASSLGAGRTDTQYF. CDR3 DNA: TGCGCCAGCAGCTTGGGGGCGGGAAGGACAGATACGCAGTATTTT.

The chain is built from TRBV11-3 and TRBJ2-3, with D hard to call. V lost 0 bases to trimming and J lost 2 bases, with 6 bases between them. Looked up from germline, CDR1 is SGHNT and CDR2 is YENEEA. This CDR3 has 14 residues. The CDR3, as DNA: TGTGCCAGCAGCTTAGAGGGCTTCACAGATACGCAGTATTTT. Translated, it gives CASSLEGFTDTQYF.

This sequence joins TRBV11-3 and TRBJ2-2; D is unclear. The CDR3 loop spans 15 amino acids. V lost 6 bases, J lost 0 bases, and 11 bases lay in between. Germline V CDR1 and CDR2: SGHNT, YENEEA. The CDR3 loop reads CASRVWAANTGELFF. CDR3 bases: TGTGCCAGCAGAGTCTGGGCGGCGAACACCGGGGAGCTGTTTTTT.

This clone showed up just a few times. The CDR3 here is CASSQGSSGNEQFF. The CDR3 DNA reads TGTGCCAGCAGTCAGGGATCCTCGGGCAATGAGCAGTTCTTC. V usage is TRBV8-2 and J usage is TRBJ2-1; the table's D call TRBD1 went unverified against the DNA. TRBV8-2 is deemed a pseudogene. The CDR3 has 14 residues.

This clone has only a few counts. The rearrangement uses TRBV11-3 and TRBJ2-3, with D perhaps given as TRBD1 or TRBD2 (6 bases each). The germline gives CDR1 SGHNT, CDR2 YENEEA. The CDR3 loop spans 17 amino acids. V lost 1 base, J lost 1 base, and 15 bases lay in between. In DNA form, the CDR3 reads TGTGCCAGCAGCTTAGGTCGAAGGGGGGCAGGCACAGATACGCAGTATTTT. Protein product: CASSLGRRGAGTDTQYF.

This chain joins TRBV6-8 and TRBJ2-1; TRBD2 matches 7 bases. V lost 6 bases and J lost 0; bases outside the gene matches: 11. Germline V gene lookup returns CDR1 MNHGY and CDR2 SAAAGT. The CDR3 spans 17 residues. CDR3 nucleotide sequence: TGTGCCAGCAGCTCATTAGCGGGCGTAAGCTCCTACAATGAGCAGTTCTTC. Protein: CASSSLAGVSSYNEQFF.

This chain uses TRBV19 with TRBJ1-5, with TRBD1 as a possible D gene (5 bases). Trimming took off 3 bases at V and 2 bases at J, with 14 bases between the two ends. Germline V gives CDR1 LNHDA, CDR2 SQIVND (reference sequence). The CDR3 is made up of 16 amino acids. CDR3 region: CASSIWGGEGNQPQHF. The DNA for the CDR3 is TGTGCCAGTAGTATCTGGGGGGGAGAGGGCAATCAGCCCCAGCATTTT.

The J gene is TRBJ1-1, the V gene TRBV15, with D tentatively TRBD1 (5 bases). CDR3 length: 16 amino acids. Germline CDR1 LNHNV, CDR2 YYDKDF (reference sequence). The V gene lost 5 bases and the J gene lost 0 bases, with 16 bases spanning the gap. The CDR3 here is CATSPAGGRVNTEAFF. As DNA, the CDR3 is TGTGCCACCAGCCCCGCGGGGGGACGGGTGAACACTGAAGCTTTCTTT.

The CDR3 DNA sequence: TGTGCCAGTAGTACCCCTAGCGGGAGGAAAGATACGCAGTATTTT. Protein product: CASSTPSGRKDTQYF. The chain has TRBV19 and TRBJ2-3; 11 bases fit TRBD2. The V gene's germline CDR1 is LNHDA and CDR2 SQIVND (reference sequence). The CDR3 spans 15 residues. V lost 4 bases to trimming and J lost 5 bases; unmatched junction nucleotides: 5.

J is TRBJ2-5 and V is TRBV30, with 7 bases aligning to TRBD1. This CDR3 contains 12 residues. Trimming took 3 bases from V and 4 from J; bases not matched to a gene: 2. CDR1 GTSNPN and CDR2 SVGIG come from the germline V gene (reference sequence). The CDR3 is CAWSPGGETQYF. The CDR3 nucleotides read TGTGCCTGGAGCCCAGGGGGAGAGACCCAGTACTTC.

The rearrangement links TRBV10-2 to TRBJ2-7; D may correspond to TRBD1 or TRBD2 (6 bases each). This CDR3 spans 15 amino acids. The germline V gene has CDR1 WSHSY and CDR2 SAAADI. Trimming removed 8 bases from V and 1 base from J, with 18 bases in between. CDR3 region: CASGGRDSFSYEQYF. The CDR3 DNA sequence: TGCGCCAGCGGGGGCCGGGACTCTTTTTCCTACGAGCAGTACTTC.